Described below is a single TCR beta chain sequence and its context. As yet, its antigen is unknown. The data are from a study of post-analysis software for immune sequencing data. Study-wide results and limits: Included in a set of roughly 5 TRBV segments more frequent in patients than controls were TRBV5-6, TRBV5-1 and TRBV20-1.

This CDR3 has 14 residues. CDR1 and CDR2 from the germline V gene are ENHRY and SYGVKD. With 6 bases removed from V and 8 bases from J, the gap between germline ends came to 16 bases. The authors incorporated unique molecular identifiers into the TCR beta cDNA libraries. Each CDR3 protein gets one entry after TCRdb re-called the PCR reads with MiXCR. The profile shows 400,000 to 500,000 distinct CDR3 sequences, approximately 39% of them singletons. The chain uses TRBV10-3 and TRBJ1-4; a possible D gene is TRBD1 (5 bases). This sequence originates from a girl aged 2 to 9 with multiple sclerosis. Material: blood. The CDR3 DNA reads as TGTGCCATCAGCGAGCAGCAGGGAGGCGAAAAACTGTTTTTT. Encoded protein: CAISEQQGGEKLFF.